This T cell receptor (beta chain) appears in the sequencing data of a study of graft-versus-host responses after intestinal transplantation (dated by TCRdb to the early 2020s). Background for the entire study: Recipients received multivisceral, liver-intestinal, or isolated intestinal transplants. Anti-thymocyte globulin induction was given to all recipients, followed by maintenance tacrolimus and steroids for around three years. Graft-versus-host and host-versus-graft alloreactive T cell clones were tracked in the graft, circulation and bone marrow after intestinal transplantation using bulk TCR-beta CDR3 sequencing. Alloreactive clones were identified by sequencing pre-transplant mixed lymphocyte reaction products and comparing them with unstimulated pre-transplant donor and recipient T cells. Of the 20 to 25 intestinal transplant recipients enrolled in the cohort, one of whom was a retransplant, 3 patients without pretransplant specimens were excluded. Donor T cell macrochimerism was defined as a peak of at least 4% donor T cells among recipient peripheral blood mononuclear cells. Instead of going to the commercial service, samples from a few later patients were sequenced in-house on an Illumina MiSeq and processed with MiXCR.

Results and caveats for the whole study, not just this receptor: Early after transplant, declines in HvG clones were associated with peak levels of circulating GvH clones. Conclusions were limited by the relatively low number and heterogeneity of intestinal transplant patients. High GvH to HvG T cell clonal ratios were observed in the allografts of patients with donor T cell macrochimerism. GvH clones were detected in recipient bone marrow, and some appeared earlier in ileal mucosa or blood, consistent with an intestinal mucosal origin.

About this clone: Its antigen is not yet known. Per-base qualities were not stored, and no clone one base away is much larger.

Library preparation was by the immunoSEQ multiplex PCR assay. For most patients, high-throughput TCR-beta CDR3 sequencing of genomic DNA was performed by Adaptive Biotechnologies. Under the source paper's analysis protocol: Adaptive's ImmunoSEQ software was the source of the TCR sequencing data for 18 patients, while a few other patients were processed with MiXCR and VDJtools. Because the origin of CDR3 nucleotide sequences shared between donor and recipient could not be assigned, those sequences were removed. To be classed as alloreactive, a clone needed at least 2-fold expansion over unstimulated cells and a minimum CFSE-low frequency of 0.002% (template counts) or 0.001% (read counts). Mappable clones were those detected in sequenced pre-transplant spleen, lymph node, or MLR CFSE-low populations of the donor or recipient. The cumulative frequency of alloreactive clones was calculated as a percentage of all sequences, weighted by copy number. TCRdb stores this immuneACCESS table with in-frame sequences only. Part of the clones is absent; in the studies checked, under half of the shortfall reflects unresolved V genes, and no reason is known for the rest. V, J and clone size are taken as reported in that table, and D and trimming were inferred from the DNA itself. This sample comprises 98,000 or so clones, around 86% of them detected only once. More than 1.4% of the sample is in the top ten clones.

In the first month after transplant, blood samples were collected up to 4 times, and after that at least monthly when available. Looking up the germline V gene (reference sequence) yields CDR1 SEHNR and CDR2 FQNEAQ. Counted from cysteine to phenylalanine, this CDR3 has 16 amino acids. Just the 48-base CDR3 DNA is kept, in frame starting at base 1. V lost 8 bases and J lost 0 bases; the stretch between them is 18 bases long. This TCR was recovered from a human patient who received an intestinal transplant, so some T cells may come from the graft donor. The sample was PBMCs, taken 255 days after intestinal transplant. The sequence is built from TRBV7-9 and TRBJ2-3; TRBD2 is a possible D gene, resting on 5 matching bases. The nucleotides read TGTGCCAGCGGCCGCTACCTCGGGGAAAGCACAGATACGCAGTATTTT. Translation gives CASGRYLGESTDTQYF.